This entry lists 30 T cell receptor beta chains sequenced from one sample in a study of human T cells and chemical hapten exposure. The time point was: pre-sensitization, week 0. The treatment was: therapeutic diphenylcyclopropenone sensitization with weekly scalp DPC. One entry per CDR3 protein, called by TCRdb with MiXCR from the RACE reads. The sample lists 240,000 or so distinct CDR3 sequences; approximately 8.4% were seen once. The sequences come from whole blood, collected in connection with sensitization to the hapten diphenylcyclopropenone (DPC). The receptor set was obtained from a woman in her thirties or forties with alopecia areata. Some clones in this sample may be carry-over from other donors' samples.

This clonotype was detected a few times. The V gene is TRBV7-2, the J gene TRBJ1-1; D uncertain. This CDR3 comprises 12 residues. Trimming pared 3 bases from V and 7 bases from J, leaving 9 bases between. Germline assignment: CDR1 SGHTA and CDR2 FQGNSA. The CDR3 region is CASSLGLIEAFF. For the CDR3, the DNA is TGTGCCAGCAGCTTGGGGTTGATTGAAGCTTTCTTT.

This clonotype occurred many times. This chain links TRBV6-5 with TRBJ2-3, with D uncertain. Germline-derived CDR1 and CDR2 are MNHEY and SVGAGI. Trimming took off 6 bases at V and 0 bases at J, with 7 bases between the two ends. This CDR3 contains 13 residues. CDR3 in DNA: TGTGCCAGCAGCTCGACTAGCACAGATACGCAGTATTTT. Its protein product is CASSSTSTDTQYF.

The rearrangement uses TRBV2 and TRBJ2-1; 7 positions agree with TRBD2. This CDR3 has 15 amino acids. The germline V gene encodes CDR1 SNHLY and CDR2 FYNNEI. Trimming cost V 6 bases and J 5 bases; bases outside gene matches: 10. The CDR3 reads CASSTLAVGDNEQFF. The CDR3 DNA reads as TGTGCCAGCAGCACCCTAGCGGTTGGCGACAATGAGCAGTTCTTC.

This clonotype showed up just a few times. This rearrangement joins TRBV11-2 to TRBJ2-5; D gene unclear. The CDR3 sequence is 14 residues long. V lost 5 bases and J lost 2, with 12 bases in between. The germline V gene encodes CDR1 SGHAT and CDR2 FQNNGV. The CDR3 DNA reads TGTGCCAGCAGCCCGGCCGCCCTACAAGAGACCCAGTACTTC. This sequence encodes CASSPAALQETQYF.

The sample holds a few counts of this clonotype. The CDR3 is CASSLIGGNFKNIQYF. The CDR3 DNA sequence: TGTGCCAGCAGCTTAATAGGAGGGAATTTCAAAAACATTCAGTACTTC. The gene calls are TRBV7-2 and TRBJ2-4; D is possibly TRBD2 (6 bases). Per germline, CDR1 SGHTA and CDR2 FQGNSA. Trimming removed 2 bases at V and 3 bases at J, with 14 bases between. The CDR3 extends over 16 amino acids.

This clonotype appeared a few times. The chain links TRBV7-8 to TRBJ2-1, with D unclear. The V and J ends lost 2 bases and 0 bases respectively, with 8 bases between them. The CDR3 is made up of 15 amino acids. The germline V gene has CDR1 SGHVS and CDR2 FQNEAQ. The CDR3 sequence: CASSLRPASYNEQFF. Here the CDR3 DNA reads TGTGCCAGCAGCTTAAGGCCGGCCTCCTACAATGAGCAGTTCTTC.

CDR3 sequence (DNA): TGTGCCAGCAGCCCCCGAGAGGGCTCTGGGGCCAACGTCCTGACTTTC. This codes for CASSPREGSGANVLTF. The V and J genes are TRBV3-1 and TRBJ2-6; possible D gene TRBD2, 5 bases. V lost 4 bases and J lost 0, with 10 bases in between. The CDR3 has 16 amino acids. Per germline, CDR1 LGHDT and CDR2 YNNKEL (reference sequence). The whole variable domain, remainder taken from reference TRBV3-1 and TRBJ2-6, is DTAVSQTPKYLVTQMGNDKSIKCEQNLGHDTMYWYKQDSKKFLKIMFSYNNKELIINETVPNRFSPKSPDKAHLNLHINSLELGDSAVYFCASSPREGSGANVLTFGAGSRLTVL.

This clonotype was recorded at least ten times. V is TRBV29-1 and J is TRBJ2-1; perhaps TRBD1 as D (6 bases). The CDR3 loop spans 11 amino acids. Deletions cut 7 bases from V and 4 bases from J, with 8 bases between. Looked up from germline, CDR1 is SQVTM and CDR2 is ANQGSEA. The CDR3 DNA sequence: TGCAGCGGGGGGCCTTACAATGAGCAGTTCTTC. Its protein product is CSGGPYNEQFF.

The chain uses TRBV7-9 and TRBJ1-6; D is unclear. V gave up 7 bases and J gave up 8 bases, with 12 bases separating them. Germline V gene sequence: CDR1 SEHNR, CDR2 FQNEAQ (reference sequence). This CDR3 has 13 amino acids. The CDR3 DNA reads TGTGCCAGCAACCAAGCCCAGGATTCACCCCTCCACTTT. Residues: CASNQAQDSPLHF.

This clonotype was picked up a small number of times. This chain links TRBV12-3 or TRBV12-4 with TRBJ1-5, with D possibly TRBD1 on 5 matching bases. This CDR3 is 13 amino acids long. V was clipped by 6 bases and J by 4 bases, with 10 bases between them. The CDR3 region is CASRPGGNQPQHF. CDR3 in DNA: TGTGCCAGCAGACCGGGGGGAAATCAGCCCCAGCATTTT.

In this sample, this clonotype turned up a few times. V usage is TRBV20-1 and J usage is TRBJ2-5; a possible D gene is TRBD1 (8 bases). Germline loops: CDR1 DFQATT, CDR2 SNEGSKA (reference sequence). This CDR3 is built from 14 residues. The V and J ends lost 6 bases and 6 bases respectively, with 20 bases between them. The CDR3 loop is CSAQGAGAGKTQYF. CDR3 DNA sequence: TGCAGTGCCCAGGGGGCGGGAGCCGGAAAGACCCAGTACTTC.

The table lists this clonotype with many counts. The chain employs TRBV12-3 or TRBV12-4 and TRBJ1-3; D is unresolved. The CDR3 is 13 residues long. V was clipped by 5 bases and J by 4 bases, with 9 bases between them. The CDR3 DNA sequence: TGTGCCAGCAGTCCCGGGGTCGGAAACACCATATATTTT. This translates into CASSPGVGNTIYF.

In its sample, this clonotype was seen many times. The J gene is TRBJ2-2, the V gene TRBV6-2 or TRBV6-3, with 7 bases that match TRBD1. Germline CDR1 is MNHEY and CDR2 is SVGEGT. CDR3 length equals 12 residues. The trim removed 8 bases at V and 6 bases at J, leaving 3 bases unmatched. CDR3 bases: TGTGCCAGCCGACAGGGTCCCGGGGAGCTGTTTTTT. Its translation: CASRQGPGELFF.

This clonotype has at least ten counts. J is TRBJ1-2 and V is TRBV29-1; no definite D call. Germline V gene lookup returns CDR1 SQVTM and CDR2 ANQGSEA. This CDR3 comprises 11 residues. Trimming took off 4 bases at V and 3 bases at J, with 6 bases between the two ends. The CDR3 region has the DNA TGCAGCGTTGGCGGAGACTATGGCTACACCTTC. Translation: CSVGGDYGYTF.

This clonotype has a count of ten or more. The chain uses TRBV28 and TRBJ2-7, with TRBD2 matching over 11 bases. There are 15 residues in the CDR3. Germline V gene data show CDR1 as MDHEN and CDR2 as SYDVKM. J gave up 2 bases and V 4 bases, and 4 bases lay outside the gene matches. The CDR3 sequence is CASSSLLAGAYEQYF. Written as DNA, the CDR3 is TGTGCCAGCAGTTCCCTACTAGCGGGGGCCTACGAGCAGTACTTC.

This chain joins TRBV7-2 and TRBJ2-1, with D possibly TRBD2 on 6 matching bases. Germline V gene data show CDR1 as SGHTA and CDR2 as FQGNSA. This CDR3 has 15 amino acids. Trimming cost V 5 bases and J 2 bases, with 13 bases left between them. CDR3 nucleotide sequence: TGTGCCAGCAGCCCAGCGGGCGGAGCCTACAATGAGCAGTTCTTC. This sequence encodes CASSPAGGAYNEQFF.

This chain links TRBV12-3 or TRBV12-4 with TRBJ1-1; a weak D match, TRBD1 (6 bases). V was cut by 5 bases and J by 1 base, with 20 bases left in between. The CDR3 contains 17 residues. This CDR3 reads CASSPPGVSTWNTEAFF. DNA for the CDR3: TGTGCCAGCAGTCCACCAGGGGTGTCCACCTGGAACACTGAAGCTTTCTTT.

CDR3 DNA sequence: TGTGCCAGCAGCTTATCCTCCACCTACGAGCAGTACTTC. Protein sequence: CASSLSSTYEQYF. The chain is built from TRBV7-9 and TRBJ2-7; D is uncertain. CDR3 size: 13 residues. V was shortened by 2 bases and J by 2 bases, with 7 bases between the two germline ends. CDR1 SEHNR and CDR2 FQNEAQ come from the germline V gene (reference sequence).

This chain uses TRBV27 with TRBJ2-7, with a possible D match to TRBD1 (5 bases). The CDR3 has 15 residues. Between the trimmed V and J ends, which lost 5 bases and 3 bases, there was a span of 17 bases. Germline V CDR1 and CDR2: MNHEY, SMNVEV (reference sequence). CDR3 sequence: CASSLQGRAVYEQYF. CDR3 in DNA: TGTGCCAGCAGTCTTCAGGGTAGGGCCGTCTACGAGCAGTACTTC.

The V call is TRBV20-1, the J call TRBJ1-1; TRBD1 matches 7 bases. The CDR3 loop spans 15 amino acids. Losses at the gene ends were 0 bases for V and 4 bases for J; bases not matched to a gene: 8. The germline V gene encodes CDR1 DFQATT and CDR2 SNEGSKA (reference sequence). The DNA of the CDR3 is TGCAGTGCTAGAGATTCAGGGGGGGGTATCACTGAAGCTTTCTTT. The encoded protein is CSARDSGGGITEAFF.

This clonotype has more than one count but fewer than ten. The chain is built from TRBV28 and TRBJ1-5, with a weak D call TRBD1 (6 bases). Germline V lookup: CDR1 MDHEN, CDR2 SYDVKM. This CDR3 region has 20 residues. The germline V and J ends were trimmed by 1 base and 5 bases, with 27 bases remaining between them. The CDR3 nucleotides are TGTGCCAGCAGTTTATCCCCTCGGGTGCGGGGGGCGATTCGGGATCAGCCCCAGCATTTT. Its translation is CASSLSPRVRGAIRDQPQHF.

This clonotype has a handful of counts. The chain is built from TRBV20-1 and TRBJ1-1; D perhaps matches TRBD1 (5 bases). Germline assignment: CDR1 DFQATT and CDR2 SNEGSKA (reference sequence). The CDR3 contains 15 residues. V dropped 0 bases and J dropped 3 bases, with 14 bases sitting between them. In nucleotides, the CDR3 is TGCAGTGCTAGAGATGGAGAGAAAGGGGACACTGAAGCTTTCTTT. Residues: CSARDGEKGDTEAFF.

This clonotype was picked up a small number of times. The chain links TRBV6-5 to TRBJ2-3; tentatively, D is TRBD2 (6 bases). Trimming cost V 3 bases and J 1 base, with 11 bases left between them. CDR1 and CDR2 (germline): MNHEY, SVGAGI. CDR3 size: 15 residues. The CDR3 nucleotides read TGTGCCAGCAGTTATTCGGGAGTGGGCACAGATACGCAGTATTTT. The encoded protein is CASSYSGVGTDTQYF.

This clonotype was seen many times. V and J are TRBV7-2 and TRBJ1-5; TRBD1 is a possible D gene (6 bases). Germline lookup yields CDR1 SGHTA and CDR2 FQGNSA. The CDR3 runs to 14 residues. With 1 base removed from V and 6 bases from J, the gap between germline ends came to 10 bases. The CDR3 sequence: CASSLVAGAQPQHF. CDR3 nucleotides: TGTGCCAGCAGCTTAGTGGCAGGGGCTCAGCCCCAGCATTTT.

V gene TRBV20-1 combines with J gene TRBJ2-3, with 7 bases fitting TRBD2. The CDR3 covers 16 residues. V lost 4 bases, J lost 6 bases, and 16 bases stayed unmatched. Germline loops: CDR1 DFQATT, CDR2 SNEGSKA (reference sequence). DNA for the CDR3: TGCAGTGCTACTTCCCCCGGAGGGAGGGCCCTCGATACGCAGTATTTT. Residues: CSATSPGGRALDTQYF.

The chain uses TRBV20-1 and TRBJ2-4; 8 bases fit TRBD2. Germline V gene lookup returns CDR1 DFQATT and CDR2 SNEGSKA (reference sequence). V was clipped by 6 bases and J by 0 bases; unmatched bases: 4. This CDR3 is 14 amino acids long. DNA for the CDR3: TGCAGTGCAACCGGGGGGGCAGCCAAAAACATTCAGTACTTC. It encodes CSATGGAAKNIQYF.

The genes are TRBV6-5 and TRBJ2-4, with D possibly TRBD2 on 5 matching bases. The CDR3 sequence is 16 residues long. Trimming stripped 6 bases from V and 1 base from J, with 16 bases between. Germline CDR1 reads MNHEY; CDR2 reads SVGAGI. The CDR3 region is CASSLTSSGAKNIQYF. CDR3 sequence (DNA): TGTGCCAGCAGCCTCACCTCATCGGGGGCCAAAAACATTCAGTACTTC.

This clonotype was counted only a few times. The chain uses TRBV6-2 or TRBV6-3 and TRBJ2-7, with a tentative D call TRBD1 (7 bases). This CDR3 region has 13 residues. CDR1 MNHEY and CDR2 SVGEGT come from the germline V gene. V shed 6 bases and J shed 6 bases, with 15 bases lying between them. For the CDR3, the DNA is TGTGCCAGCAGCCTCGGAGGGGGCCTCGAGCAGTACTTC. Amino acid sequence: CASSLGGGLEQYF.

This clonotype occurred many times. As DNA, the CDR3 is TGCGCCAGCAGCCTGGGACATTTGAACACTGAAGCTTTCTTT. Protein: CASSLGHLNTEAFF. The chain is built from TRBV5-1 and TRBJ1-1; TRBD1 is a possible D gene (6 bases). Trimming shortened V by 4 bases and J by 0 bases, and 10 bases separated the two germline ends. Per the germline V gene, CDR1 is SGHRS and CDR2 is YFSETQ. The CDR3 totals 14 residues.

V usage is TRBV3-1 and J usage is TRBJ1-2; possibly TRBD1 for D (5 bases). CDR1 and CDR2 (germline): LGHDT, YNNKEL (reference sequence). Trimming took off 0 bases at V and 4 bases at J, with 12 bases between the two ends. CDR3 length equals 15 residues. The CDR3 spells CASSQEGGAGYGYTF. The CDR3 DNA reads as TGTGCCAGCAGCCAAGAGGGAGGGGCTGGCTATGGCTACACCTTC.